This paragraph covers one TCR beta chain sequence. Its specificity is not known. Researchers ran the PCR with 60 Vbeta and 13 Jbeta primers. Profiled with immunoSEQ multiplex PCR; TCRdb holds only in-frame clones, not every one. Of about 200,000 clones listed, roughly 73% are singletons. These data originate in a study of cytomegalovirus exposure and HLA in healthy donors. The study, taken as a whole, reports: Rare TCR sequences predominated, though certain public TCRs were found in many donors.

This TCR derives from a woman younger than 45 in good health and CMV-seronegative. Sequencing was done on a sample of PBMCs.

Here the CDR3 reads CASSYAQIETGVGETQYF. The CDR3 DNA follows: TGCGCCAGCAGCTACGCCCAAATAGAAACAGGGGTGGGAGAGACCCAGTACTTC. The genes are TRBV5-1 and TRBJ2-5, with TRBD1 matching over 7 bases. With V trimmed by 3 bases and J by 4 bases, 18 bases remained unmatched. Germline CDR1 is SGHRS and CDR2 is YFSETQ. The CDR3 has 18 residues.